This passage covers 2 T cell receptor beta chains from one sample sequenced in a study of CD4 T cells in relation to SARS-CoV-2 and coronaviruses. The data were produced by immunoSEQ multiplex PCR, yet TCRdb's version contains in-frame clones alone and is incomplete. In the table there are roughly 45,000 clones, over 75% of which are singletons. Antigens of these TCRs are unknown. Sequenced: naive CD4+ T cells from PBMCs, cultured in vitro. Noted subset: naive CD4+ T cells isolated by negative enrichment. These receptors were obtained from an adult with COVID-19.

This chain connects TRBV3-1 (or the pseudogene TRBV3-2) to TRBJ1-5; no definite D call. The CDR3 extends over 12 amino acids. From germline, CDR1 is LGHDT and CDR2 YNNKEL (reference sequence). Trimming removed 5 bases from V and 7 bases from J, with 9 bases in between. CDR3 bases: TGTGCCAGCAGCAGCGGGCCCCAGCCCCAGCATTTT. As protein: CASSSGPQPQHF.

The rearrangement links TRBV12-3 or TRBV12-4 to TRBJ2-7; D is uncertain. V lost 4 bases and J lost 7, with 8 bases in between. The CDR3 extends over 11 amino acids. This CDR3 reads CASSSAGEQYF. For the CDR3, the DNA is TGTGCCAGCAGTTCCGCAGGTGAGCAGTACTTC.